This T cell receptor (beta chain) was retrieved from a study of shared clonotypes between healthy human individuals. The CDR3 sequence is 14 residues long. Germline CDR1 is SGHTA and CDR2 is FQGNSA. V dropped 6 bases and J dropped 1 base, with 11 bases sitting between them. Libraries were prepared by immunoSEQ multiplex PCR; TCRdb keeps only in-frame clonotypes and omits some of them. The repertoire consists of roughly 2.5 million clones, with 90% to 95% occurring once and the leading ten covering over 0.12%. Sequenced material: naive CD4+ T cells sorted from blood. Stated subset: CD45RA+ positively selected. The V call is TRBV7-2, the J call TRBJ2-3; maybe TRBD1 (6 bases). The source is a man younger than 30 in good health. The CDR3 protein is CASRQGGGTDTQYF. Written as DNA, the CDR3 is TGTGCCAGCAGACAGGGTGGGGGCACAGATACGCAGTATTTT.